One and the same sample provided the 5 T cell receptor beta chains below, sequenced in a study of identical twins. TCRdb re-analysed the 5' RACE reads in MiXCR, keeping a single row per CDR3 protein. Among 200,000 to 250,000 distinct CDR3 sequences, around 6.8% were seen once, and the ten largest hold around 2.1%. This sample was also put to use in a study of yellow fever vaccine responses in identical twins.

Sequenced material: memory (CD45RO+) T cells sorted from blood. The receptors derive from a woman between 18 and 30 years old in good health.

The sample holds a few counts of this clonotype. The rearrangement uses TRBV2 and TRBJ1-2; D unresolved. Germline V gene lookup returns CDR1 SNHLY and CDR2 FYNNEI. This CDR3 region has 11 residues. V was pared by 7 bases and J by 5 bases, with 8 bases between. The CDR3 protein is CASTREYGYTF. In DNA, the CDR3 is TGTGCCAGCACACGGGAGTATGGCTACACCTTC.

This clonotype has at least ten counts. This chain links TRBV29-1 with TRBJ2-7; 9 nucleotides align to TRBD1. V lost 6 bases to trimming and J lost 5 bases; unmatched junction nucleotides: 11. The germline V gene has CDR1 SQVTM and CDR2 ANQGSEA. The CDR3 loop spans 14 amino acids. The CDR3 DNA is TGCAGCGTGGGCAAGAACAGGGGGCGGGACGAGCAGTACTTC. Protein product: CSVGKNRGRDEQYF.

The rearrangement uses TRBV20-1 and TRBJ2-1; the D gene is possibly TRBD2 (6 bases). Looked up from germline, CDR1 is DFQATT and CDR2 is SNEGSKA (reference sequence). The CDR3 is 12 residues long. Trimming shortened V by 3 bases and J by 7 bases, and 10 bases separated the two germline ends. CDR3 in amino acids: CSASREINEQFF. The CDR3 nucleotides read TGCAGTGCTAGCCGGGAGATTAATGAGCAGTTCTTC.

There are a few counts of this clonotype. This chain connects TRBV6-1 to TRBJ2-7; tentatively, D is TRBD1 (7 bases). V was clipped by 8 bases and J by 3 bases, with 17 bases between them. The CDR3 is made up of 14 amino acids. Germline V gene lookup returns CDR1 MNHNS and CDR2 SASEGT. CDR3 nucleotide sequence: TGTGCCAGCGCGCCCAGGGGGGAAGGCTACGAGCAGTACTTC. Its translation: CASAPRGEGYEQYF.

This clonotype has a count of ten or more. The rearrangement links TRBV5-1 to TRBJ2-7; 7 bases line up with TRBD1. Per the germline V gene, CDR1 is SGHRS and CDR2 is YFSETQ. V gave up 5 bases and J gave up 5 bases; unmatched junction bases: 7. The CDR3 totals 13 residues. The CDR3 sequence: CASSRGGRDEQYF. The CDR3 bases are TGCGCCAGCAGTAGAGGGGGCCGGGACGAGCAGTACTTC.